This TCR beta chain was identified in a study of T cell responses to AZD1222 COVID-19 vaccine (dated by TCRdb to the early 2020s). Study-wide context: TCR sequencing covered 230 or so trial participants: 200 to 220 given two doses of AZD1222 and 26 given two doses of MenACWY control vaccine. Trial participants were enrolled by age into 18-55, 56-69 and 70-plus year subgroups, with around 150, 28 and 57 TCR-sequenced participants respectively. Broad study findings and their caveats: Most participants were white British and females outnumbered males, and the authors suggested that clonal diversity may have been underestimated. Conclusions about previously exposed vaccinees are limited, since just a handful of AZD1222 recipients were seropositive for SARS-CoV-2 at baseline. Epitopes outside the regions mutated in the B.1.351 and B.1.1.7 variants were reportedly recognized by nearly half of the unique spike-specific TCRs. Because no day 14 peak-response samples were available, the repertoires could be characterized only after the peak T cell response. A significant rise in spike-specific TCR breadth and depth was observed after two AZD1222 doses relative to day 0 and relative to MenACWY recipients. The whole spike protein was spanned by vaccine-associated CD4 TCRs, and dominant responses were seen in regions 160-218 and 743-854. In the small 56-69-year group, the increase in depth fell short of significance, most likely because of low power.

On this clone itself: What antigen it recognizes has not been identified. Within one base of it there is no much larger clone, and no base qualities were kept.

The time point label for this specimen denotes: about 28 days (+/-7) after the second vaccine dose. AZD1222 recipients whose second dose came at about 4 weeks and those whose second dose came at about 12 weeks were combined into one group, since spike-specific TCR depth and breadth did not differ between the two schedules. The vaccinee samples were drawn from two UK trials, COV001 and COV002, one of which was a single-blind randomized controlled phase 2/3 trial testing AZD1222 (ChAdOx1 nCoV-19) in healthy adults. Trial participant PBMC samples were collected at day 0 and day 28 after the second dose for TCRbeta chain sequencing. The CDR3 regions of human TCRbeta chains were subjected to immunosequencing. Processing in the source paper ran as follows. TCRs in the repertoires were compared against a reference library of SARS-CoV-2-specific TCRs that had been generated with the MIRA antigen-specificity platform. Breadth meant the fraction of unique TCRs that were SARS-CoV-2-associated, whereas depth meant the fraction of total T cells that were SARS-CoV-2-associated. Using the MIRA data, each spike-specific TCR was mapped to the spike region that the TCR reacts to and placed in a CD4 or CD8 class. Log10-transformed breadth and depth values were compared by one-way ANOVA with Sidak's multiple comparisons tests. TCRdb obtained this table from immuneACCESS and retained in-frame rearrangements with V and J assigned. These tables miss some clones; where compared with another copy, unresolved V genes account for less than half of the shortfall, and the remainder is unexplained. For V, J and clone size, that table is used; D and trimming come from the DNA. Across this sample there are 150,000 to 200,000 clones, with 92% seen only once. The biggest ten clones account for less than 1.3% of the sample.

This TCR derives from an adult who received the AZD1222 COVID-19 vaccine. Here the sequenced sample was peripheral blood, taken 28 days after the second AZD1222 dose.

The nucleotide sequence is given as TGTGCCAGTAGCGTGACAGCTCTTCTCAGTTCACCCCTCCACTTT. The translation is CASSVTALLSSPLHF. The V and J genes are TRBV19 and TRBJ1-6; TRBD1 might be the D gene, on 5 matching bases. Including cysteine and phenylalanine, the CDR3 has 15 amino acids. Only the CDR3 region is kept as DNA, spanning 45 bases read in frame from base 1. The germline ends are 18 bases apart after V is trimmed by 6 bases and J by 9 bases. The germline V gene (reference sequence) provides CDR1 LNHDA and CDR2 SQIVND.